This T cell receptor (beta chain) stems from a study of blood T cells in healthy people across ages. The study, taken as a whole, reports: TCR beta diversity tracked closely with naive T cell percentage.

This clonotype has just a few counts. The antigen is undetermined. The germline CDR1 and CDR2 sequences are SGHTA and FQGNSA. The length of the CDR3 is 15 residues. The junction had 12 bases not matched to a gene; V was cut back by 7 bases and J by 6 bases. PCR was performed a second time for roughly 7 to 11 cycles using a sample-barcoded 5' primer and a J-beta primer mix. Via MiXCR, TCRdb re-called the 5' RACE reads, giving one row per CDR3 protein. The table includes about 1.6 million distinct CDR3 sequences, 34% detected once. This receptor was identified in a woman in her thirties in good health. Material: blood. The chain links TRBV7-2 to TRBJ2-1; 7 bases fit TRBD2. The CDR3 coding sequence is TGTGCCAGCACCCCTTGGTTGCGGGAGACCAATGAGCAGTTCTTC. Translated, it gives CASTPWLRETNEQFF.